The entry below gives a single TCR beta chain sequence along with its context. This sample was included in a study of blood T cell repertoires in COVID-19. The CDR3 has 19 amino acids. In germline, CDR1 is LNHDA, CDR2 SQIVND (reference sequence). V was clipped by 0 bases and J by 2 bases; unmatched bases: 15. The repertoire was sequenced with immunoSEQ multiplex PCR; TCRdb's copy has only in-frame clones and lacks some. The sample contains 250,000 or so clones, approximately 90% of which appear only once. Sample: PBMCs or T cells enriched from blood (not recorded which). This clonotype was obtained from a woman aged 25 to 39 with acute COVID-19. The rearrangement joins TRBV19 to TRBJ2-7; 8 nucleotides match TRBD2. CDR3 loop: CASSIENRRETSAAYEQYF. The CDR3 coding sequence is TGTGCCAGTAGTATAGAGAACAGGAGGGAGACTAGCGCAGCCTACGAGCAGTACTTC.